The clone carrying this T cell receptor (beta chain) was seen a few times. The data were produced by immunoSEQ multiplex PCR, yet TCRdb's version contains in-frame clones alone and is incomplete. Among hundreds of thousands of clones listed, around nine tenths were seen once. The CDR3 totals 14 residues. In germline, CDR1 is SGHKS, CDR2 YYEKEE (reference sequence). Trimming took 2 bases from V and 2 from J, leaving 11 bases between them. This study enrolled people aged roughly 18 to 89 from 20 to 25 US geographic areas. Donors were grouped by their self-reported clinical history. The data belong to a study of blood T cell repertoires in COVID-19. The wider study: T cells, B-cell-depleted T cells, or PBMCs provided the cDNA or gDNA that served as material.

This TCR was sampled from a woman younger than 35 with acute COVID-19. The specimen was PBMCs or T cells enriched from blood (not recorded which). The chain employs TRBV5-5 and TRBJ2-7, with D perhaps matching TRBD1 (6 bases). The CDR3 spells CASSFRDTTYEQYF. CDR3 nucleotides: TGTGCCAGCAGCTTCCGGGACACCACCTACGAGCAGTACTTC.